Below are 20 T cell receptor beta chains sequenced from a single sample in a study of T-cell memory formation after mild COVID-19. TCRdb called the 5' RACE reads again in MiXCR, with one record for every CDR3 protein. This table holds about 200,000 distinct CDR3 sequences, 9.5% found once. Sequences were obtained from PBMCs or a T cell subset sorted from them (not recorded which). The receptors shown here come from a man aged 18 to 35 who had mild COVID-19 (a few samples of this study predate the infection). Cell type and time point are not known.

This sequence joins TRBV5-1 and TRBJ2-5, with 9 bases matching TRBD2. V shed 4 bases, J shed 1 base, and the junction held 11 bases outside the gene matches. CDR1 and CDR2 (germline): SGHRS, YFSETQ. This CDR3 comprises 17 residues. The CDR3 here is CASSPGGSSGAQETQYF. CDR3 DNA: TGCGCCAGCAGCCCTGGTGGGTCTAGCGGGGCCCAAGAGACCCAGTACTTC.

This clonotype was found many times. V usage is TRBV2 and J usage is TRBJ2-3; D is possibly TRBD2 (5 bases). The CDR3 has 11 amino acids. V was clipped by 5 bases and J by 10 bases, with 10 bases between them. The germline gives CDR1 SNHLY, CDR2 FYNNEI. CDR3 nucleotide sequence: TGTGCCAGCAGTTCGGCCGGGGCGCAGTATTTT. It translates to CASSSAGAQYF.

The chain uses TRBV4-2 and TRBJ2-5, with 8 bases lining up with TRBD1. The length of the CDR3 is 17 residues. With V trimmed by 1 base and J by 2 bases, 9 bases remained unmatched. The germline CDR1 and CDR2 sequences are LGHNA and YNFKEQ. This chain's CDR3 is CASSQAISGQGQETQYF. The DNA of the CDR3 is TGTGCCAGCAGCCAAGCTATTTCCGGACAGGGACAAGAGACCCAGTACTTC.

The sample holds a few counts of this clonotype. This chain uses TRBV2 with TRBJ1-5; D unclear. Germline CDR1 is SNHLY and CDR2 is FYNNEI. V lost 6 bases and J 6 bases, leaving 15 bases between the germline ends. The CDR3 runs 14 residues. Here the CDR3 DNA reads TGTGCCAGCAGCAGTGTCATCAAAGGTCAGCCCCAGCATTTT. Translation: CASSSVIKGQPQHF.

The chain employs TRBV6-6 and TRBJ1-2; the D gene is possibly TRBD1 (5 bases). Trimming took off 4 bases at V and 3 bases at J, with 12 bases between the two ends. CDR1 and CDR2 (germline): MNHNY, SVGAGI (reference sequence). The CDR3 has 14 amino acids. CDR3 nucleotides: TGTGCCAGCAGTTTCTCCCGCAGGGACTATGGCTACACCTTC. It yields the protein CASSFSRRDYGYTF.

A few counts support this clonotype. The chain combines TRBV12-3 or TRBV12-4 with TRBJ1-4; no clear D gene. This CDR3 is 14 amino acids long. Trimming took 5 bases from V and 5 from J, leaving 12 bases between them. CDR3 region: CASSKGVLNEKLFF. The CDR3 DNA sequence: TGTGCCAGCAGTAAAGGAGTACTAAATGAAAAACTGTTTTTT.

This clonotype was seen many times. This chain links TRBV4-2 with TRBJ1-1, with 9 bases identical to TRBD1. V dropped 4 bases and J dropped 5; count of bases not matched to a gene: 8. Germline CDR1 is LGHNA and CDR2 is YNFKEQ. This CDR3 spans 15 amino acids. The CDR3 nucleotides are TGTGCCAGCAGCCGGACCGGGACAGGGAAAACTGAAGCTTTCTTT. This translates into CASSRTGTGKTEAFF.

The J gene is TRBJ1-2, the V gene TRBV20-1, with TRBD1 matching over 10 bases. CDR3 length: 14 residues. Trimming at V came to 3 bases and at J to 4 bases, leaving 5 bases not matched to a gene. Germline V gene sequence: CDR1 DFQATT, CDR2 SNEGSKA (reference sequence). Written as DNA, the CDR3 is TGCAGTGCTAGCCCCGGGACAGGGGCCTATGGCTACACCTTC. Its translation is CSASPGTGAYGYTF.

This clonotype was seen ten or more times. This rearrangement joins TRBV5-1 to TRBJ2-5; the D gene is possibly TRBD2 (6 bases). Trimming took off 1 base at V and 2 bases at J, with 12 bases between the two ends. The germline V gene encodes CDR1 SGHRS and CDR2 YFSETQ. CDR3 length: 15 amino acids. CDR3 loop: CASSLMSRGQETQYF. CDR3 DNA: TGCGCCAGCAGCTTGATGAGTCGGGGGCAAGAGACCCAGTACTTC.

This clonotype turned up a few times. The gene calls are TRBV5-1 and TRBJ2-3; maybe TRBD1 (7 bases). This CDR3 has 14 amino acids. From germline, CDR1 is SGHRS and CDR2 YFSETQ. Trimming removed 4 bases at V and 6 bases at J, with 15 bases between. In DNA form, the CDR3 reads TGCGCCAGCAGCCTTAACAGGGGAGGTGATACGCAGTATTTT. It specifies CASSLNRGGDTQYF.

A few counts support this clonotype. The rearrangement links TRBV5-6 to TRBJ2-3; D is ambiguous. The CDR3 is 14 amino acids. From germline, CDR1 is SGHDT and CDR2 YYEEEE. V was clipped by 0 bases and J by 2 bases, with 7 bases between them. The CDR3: CASSLVPATDTQYF. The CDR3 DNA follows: TGTGCCAGCAGCTTGGTTCCGGCCACAGATACGCAGTATTTT.

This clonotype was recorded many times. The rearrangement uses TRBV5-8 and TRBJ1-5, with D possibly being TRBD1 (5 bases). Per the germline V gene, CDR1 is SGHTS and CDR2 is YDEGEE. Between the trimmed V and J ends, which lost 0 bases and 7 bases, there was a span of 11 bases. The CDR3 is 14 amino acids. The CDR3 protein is CASSLVGVQQPQHF. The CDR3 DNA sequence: TGTGCCAGCAGCTTGGTGGGGGTTCAACAGCCCCAGCATTTT. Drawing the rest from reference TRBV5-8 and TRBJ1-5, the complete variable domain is EAGVTQSPTHLIKTRGQQATLRCSPISGHTSVYWYQQALGLGLQFLLWYDEGEERNRGNFPPRFSGRQFPNYSSELNVNALELEDSALYLCASSLVGVQQPQHFGDGTRLSIL.

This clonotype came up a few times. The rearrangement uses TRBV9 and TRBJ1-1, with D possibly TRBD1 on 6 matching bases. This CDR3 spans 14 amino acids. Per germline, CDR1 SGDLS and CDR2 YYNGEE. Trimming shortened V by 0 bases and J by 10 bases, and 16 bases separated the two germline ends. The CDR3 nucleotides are TGTGCCAGCAGCGTAGAACCAGGGGCCCAGTCAGCTTTCTTT. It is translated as CASSVEPGAQSAFF.

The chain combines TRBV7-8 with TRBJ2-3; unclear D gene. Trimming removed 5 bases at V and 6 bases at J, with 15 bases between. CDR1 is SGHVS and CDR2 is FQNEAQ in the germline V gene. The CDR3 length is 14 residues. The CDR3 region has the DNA TGTGCCAGCAGCATCTCTAGAATTGTCGATACGCAGTATTTT. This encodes CASSISRIVDTQYF.

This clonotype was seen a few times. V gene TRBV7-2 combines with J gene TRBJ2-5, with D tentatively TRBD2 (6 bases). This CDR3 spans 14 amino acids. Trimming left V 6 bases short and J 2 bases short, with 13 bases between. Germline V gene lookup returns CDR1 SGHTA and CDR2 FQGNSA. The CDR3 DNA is TGTGCCAGCAGGACCGGGACTGTACAAGAGACCCAGTACTTC. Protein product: CASRTGTVQETQYF.

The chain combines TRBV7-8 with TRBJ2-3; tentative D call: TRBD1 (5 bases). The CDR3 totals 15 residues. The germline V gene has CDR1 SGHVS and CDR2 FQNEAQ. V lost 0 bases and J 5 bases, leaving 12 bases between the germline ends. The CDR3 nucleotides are TGTGCCAGCAGCTTAGCGTTCTTCAGGGAAGATACGCAGTATTTT. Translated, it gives CASSLAFFREDTQYF.

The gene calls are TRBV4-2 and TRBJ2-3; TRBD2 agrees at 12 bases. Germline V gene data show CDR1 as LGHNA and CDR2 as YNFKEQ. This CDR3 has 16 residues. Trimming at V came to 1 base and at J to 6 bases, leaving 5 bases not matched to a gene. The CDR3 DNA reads TGTGCCAGCAGCCAAGGGCTAGCGGGGGGGATGGATACGCAGTATTTT. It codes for CASSQGLAGGMDTQYF.

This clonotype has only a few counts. The CDR3 loop is CASSETESNYGYTF. For the CDR3, the DNA is TGTGCCAGCTCCGAGACAGAATCTAACTATGGCTACACCTTC. The chain is built from TRBV18 and TRBJ1-2; D possibly corresponds to TRBD1 (5 bases). Per the germline V gene, CDR1 is KGHSH and CDR2 is LQKENI. Trimming took 6 bases from V and 0 from J, leaving 11 bases between them. This CDR3 contains 14 residues.

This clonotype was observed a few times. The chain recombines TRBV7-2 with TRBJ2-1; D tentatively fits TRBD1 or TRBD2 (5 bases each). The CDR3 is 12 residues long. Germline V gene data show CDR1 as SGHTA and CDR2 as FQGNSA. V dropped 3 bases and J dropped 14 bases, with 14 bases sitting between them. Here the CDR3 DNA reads TGTGCCAGCAGCTTTTATGGGGACGGGGAGTTCTTC. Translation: CASSFYGDGEFF.

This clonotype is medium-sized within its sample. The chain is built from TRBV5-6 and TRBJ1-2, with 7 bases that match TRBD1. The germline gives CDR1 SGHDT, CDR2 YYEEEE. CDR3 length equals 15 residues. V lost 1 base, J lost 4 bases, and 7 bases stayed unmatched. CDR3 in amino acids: CASSLPGQLTYGYTF. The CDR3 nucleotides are TGTGCCAGCAGCTTGCCGGGACAGTTAACCTATGGCTACACCTTC.